The 6 T cell receptor beta chains listed next were all sequenced from one sample in a study of blood T cells in healthy people across ages. The second PCR ran roughly 6 to 11 cycles with a sample-barcoded 5' primer and J-beta primers. TCRdb re-called the 5' RACE reads through MiXCR, storing one row per CDR3 protein. The repertoire has around 1,500,000 distinct CDR3 sequences, roughly 45% of them found once; the top ten carry 7.9%. The source material was blood. Source of these receptors: a woman aged 18-29 years in good health.

This sequence joins TRBV29-1 and TRBJ2-1, with TRBD2 matching over 10 bases. The J call may be mistaken, given a closer DNA end match to TRBJ2-7. The CDR3 consists of 17 residues. Germline V CDR1 and CDR2: SQVTM, ANQGSEA. This chain's CDR3 is CSVEDPHSGRSYNEQYF. Written as DNA, the CDR3 is TGCAGCGTTGAAGACCCCCATAGCGGGAGGTCCTACAATGAGCAGTACTTC.

This clonotype was counted only a few times. The genes are TRBV10-2 and TRBJ2-7; D is unclear. The germline V gene encodes CDR1 WSHSY and CDR2 SAAADI. V was trimmed by 3 bases and J by 6 bases, leaving 12 bases between them. This CDR3 is built from 13 residues. The CDR3 here is CASSDLTVVEQYF. The CDR3 coding sequence is TGCGCCAGCAGTGACCTGACCGTGGTCGAGCAGTACTTC.

V gene TRBV28 combines with J gene TRBJ2-5; 7 nucleotides align to TRBD1. The CDR3 extends over 17 amino acids. J was trimmed by 1 base and V by 6 bases; bases with no gene match: 14. The germline CDR1 and CDR2 sequences are MDHEN and SYDVKM. CDR3: CASSTTGQRQGQETQYF. The CDR3 bases are TGTGCCAGCAGCACAACGGGTCAGAGACAGGGCCAAGAGACCCAGTACTTC.

V gene TRBV27 combines with J gene TRBJ2-3, with D possibly matching TRBD2 (5 bases). Per germline, CDR1 MNHEY and CDR2 SMNVEV (reference sequence). The V end lost 2 bases, the J end lost 2 bases, and 14 bases lay between the germline ends. The CDR3 has 16 residues. The chain's CDR3 is CASSLMERLATDTQYF. Here the CDR3 DNA reads TGTGCCAGCAGTTTAATGGAGCGGCTAGCCACAGATACGCAGTATTTT.

This clonotype has just a few counts. The CDR3 loop is CASSETGTTYEQYF. The CDR3 region has the DNA TGTGCCAGCAGCGAGACCGGGACAACCTACGAGCAGTACTTC. The chain joins TRBV2 to TRBJ2-7, with D perhaps matching TRBD1 (6 bases). The CDR3 spans 14 residues. Trimming took off 6 bases at V and 2 bases at J, with 14 bases between the two ends. The V gene's germline CDR1 is SNHLY and CDR2 FYNNEI. The full variable domain, completed using reference TRBV2 and TRBJ2-7, is EPEVTQTPSHQVTQMGQEVILRCVPISNHLYFYWYRQILGQKVEFLVSFYNNEISEKSEIFDDQFSVERPDGSNFTLKIRSTKLEDSAMYFCASSETGTTYEQYFGPGTRLTVT.

This clonotype came up a few times. The genes are TRBV5-1 and TRBJ1-2; 8 nucleotides match TRBD1. Germline CDR1 SGHRS, CDR2 YFSETQ. This CDR3 has 14 residues. Trimming cost V 4 bases and J 2 bases; bases outside gene matches: 4. This chain's CDR3 is CASSLQGDNYGYTF. The CDR3 DNA is TGCGCCAGCAGCCTACAGGGGGACAACTATGGCTACACCTTC. Complete variable domain (other parts from reference TRBV5-1 and TRBJ1-2): KAGVTQTPRYLIKTRGQQVTLSCSPISGHRSVSWYQQTPGQGLQFLFEYFSETQRNKGNFPGRFSGRQFSNSRSEMNVSTLELGDSALYLCASSLQGDNYGYTFGSGTRLTVV.